The 16 T cell receptor beta chains listed next were all sequenced from one sample in a study of post-analysis software for immune sequencing data (dated by TCRdb to about 2015). Library method: PCR. The run used an Illumina HiSeq 2500. To reduce PCR and sequencing biases, unique molecular identifiers were built into the TCR beta cDNA libraries. TCRdb passed the public sequencing reads through fastp at Q25 and MiXCR, retaining productive beta sequences. Rows matching on CDR3 protein sequence are summarized as one entry with the most common DNA and genes. This sample gives more than 500,000 distinct CDR3 sequences in total; approximately 34% of them show up just once. The ten largest clones represent approximately 6% of the sample. For these TCRs, the target antigens are not known. The paper as a whole reports these results and caveats: Patients showed significantly higher frequencies than controls for about 5 TRBV segments, among them TRBV5-6, TRBV5-1 and TRBV20-1.

The sequencing input was blood. Receptor source: a girl younger than 18 with multiple sclerosis.

This chain joins TRBV20-1 and TRBJ2-1, with D unclear. V was pared by 0 bases and J by 0 bases, with 12 bases between. The CDR3 totals 16 residues. Germline CDR1 reads DFQATT; CDR2 reads SNEGSKA (reference sequence). The CDR3 protein is CSARDWAGSSYNEQFF. In nucleotides, the CDR3 is TGCAGTGCTAGAGATTGGGCCGGTAGCTCCTACAATGAGCAGTTCTTC.

Points on this clonotype: Possible read error: a much larger clone is one base away. The chain employs TRBV4-1 and TRBJ2-1; possibly TRBD2 for D (6 bases). The CDR3 spans 15 residues. V gave up 0 bases and J gave up 9 bases, with 15 bases separating them. CDR1 and CDR2 from the germline V gene are MGHRA and YSYEKL. The CDR3 loop is CASSQETGVWGEQFF. The CDR3 region has the DNA TGCGCCAGCAGCCAAGAAACGGGAGTATGGGGTGAGCAGTTCTTC.

Details on this clonotype: A junction boundary mismatches the germline segment, possibly from a read error. V usage is TRBV20-1 and J usage is TRBJ1-4; D is perhaps TRBD1 (6 bases). CDR1 and CDR2 from the germline V gene are DFQATT and SNEGSKA (reference sequence). The length of the CDR3 is 17 residues. CDR3 region: CSARGGRRGNLNEKRFF. The CDR3 nucleotides read TGCAGTGCTCGAGGAGGGCGGAGGGGGAACCTCAATGAAAAACGGTTTTTT.

For this clonotype: This CDR3 fails to terminate in the conserved phenylalanine or tryptophan, so it likely reflects a read error. The gene calls are TRBV7-9 and TRBJ2-7; TRBD1 or TRBD2 may be the D gene (5 bases each). Germline V gives CDR1 SEHNR, CDR2 FQNEAQ (reference sequence). The CDR3 covers 14 residues. V lost 5 bases, J lost 7 bases, and 18 bases lay in between. CDR3 DNA sequence: TGTGCCAGCAGCCTGCCGGGACCCTCCGTTGAGCAGTACTGC. It codes for CASSLPGPSVEQYC.

In this sample, this clonotype turned up a few times. This chain connects TRBV7-9 to TRBJ2-7; 10 bases are a match to TRBD1. Germline assignment: CDR1 SEHNR and CDR2 FQNEAQ (reference sequence). This CDR3 has 16 residues. V was clipped by 3 bases and J by 3 bases; unmatched bases: 8. CDR3 DNA sequence: TGTGCCAGCAGCTTTACCCCAGGACAGGGGGTCTACGAGCAGTACTTC. Translated: CASSFTPGQGVYEQYF.

This clonotype was seen only a few times. The chain joins TRBV10-3 to TRBJ1-2; D is perhaps TRBD1 (5 bases). CDR3 length equals 14 residues. CDR1 and CDR2 from the germline V gene are ENHRY and SYGVKD. V lost 3 bases, J lost 4 bases, and 12 bases lay in between. The CDR3 protein is CAISDVWGTYGYTF. DNA for the CDR3: TGTGCCATCAGTGATGTCTGGGGGACCTATGGCTACACCTTC.

The V gene is TRBV6-1, the J gene TRBJ2-4, with 8 positions matching TRBD1. Germline assignment: CDR1 MNHNS and CDR2 SASEGT. Trimming cost V 8 bases and J 0 bases; bases outside gene matches: 18. The CDR3 is 19 amino acids. The CDR3 spells CASLFRQGSSDLAKNIQYF. In DNA form, the CDR3 reads TGTGCCAGCCTTTTCCGACAGGGGTCGTCGGACCTAGCCAAAAACATTCAGTACTTC.

This clonotype turned up a few times. V is TRBV5-1 and J is TRBJ2-5; a possible D gene is TRBD2 (6 bases). Trimming removed 1 base from V and 0 bases from J, with 13 bases in between. Germline values: CDR1 SGHRS, CDR2 YFSETQ. There are 16 residues in the CDR3. The CDR3 DNA reads as TGCGCCAGCAGCTTGAACCGGGGGTTGTACCAAGAGACCCAGTACTTC. Its translation: CASSLNRGLYQETQYF. Supplemented by reference TRBV5-1 and TRBJ2-5, the full variable domain reads KAGVTQTPRYLIKTRGQQVTLSCSPISGHRSVSWYQQTPGQGLQFLFEYFSETQRNKGNFPGRFSGRQFSNSRSEMNVSTLELGDSALYLCASSLNRGLYQETQYFGPGTRLLVL.

The gene calls are TRBV20-1 and TRBJ1-2; D might be TRBD1 (5 bases). Germline assignment: CDR1 DFQATT and CDR2 SNEGSKA (reference sequence). The CDR3 spans 13 residues. Trimming removed 0 bases at V and 8 bases at J, with 13 bases between. The CDR3 coding sequence is TGCAGTGCTAGAGATCCGGGGGGACGAGGCTACACCTTC. The encoded protein is CSARDPGGRGYTF.

The table lists this clonotype with a few counts. The CDR3 nucleotides are TGTGCCAGCAGTTCCTTCCGGGACACTGAAGCTTTCTTT. It codes for CASSSFRDTEAFF. The chain joins TRBV6-5 to TRBJ1-1, with D hard to call. The V gene's germline CDR1 is MNHEY and CDR2 SVGAGI. V shed 4 bases and J shed 3 bases, with 9 bases lying between them. The CDR3 consists of 13 residues.

This clonotype was counted between two and nine times. The chain has TRBV10-2 and TRBJ1-5; D unclear. The CDR3 runs to 15 residues. V was trimmed by 8 bases and J by 5 bases, leaving 19 bases between them. CDR1 WSHSY and CDR2 SAAADI come from the germline V gene. The CDR3 spells CASPRKRQDYQPQHF. In DNA form, the CDR3 reads TGCGCCAGCCCTCGAAAGCGGCAGGACTATCAGCCCCAGCATTTT.

The chain links TRBV5-1 to TRBJ1-1; D may be TRBD1 (5 bases). Germline CDR1 and CDR2: SGHRS and YFSETQ. The CDR3 is 13 amino acids. V dropped 0 bases and J dropped 6 bases, with 9 bases sitting between them. The CDR3 DNA sequence: TGCGCCAGCAGCTTGGCCAGGGCCTCTGAAGCTTTCTTT. It is translated as CASSLARASEAFF.

J is TRBJ2-3 and V is TRBV3-1, with D possibly TRBD2 on 6 matching bases. V lost 4 bases to trimming and J lost 5 bases, with 19 bases between them. Germline lookup yields CDR1 LGHDT and CDR2 YNNKEL (reference sequence). The CDR3 runs to 16 residues. CDR3: CASSLPRGRGEDTQYF. In DNA form, the CDR3 reads TGTGCCAGCAGCCTCCCTAGAGGGCGGGGAGAAGATACGCAGTATTTT.

This clonotype was detected only once. One junction end disagrees with the germline gene, perhaps due to a read error. The chain uses TRBV7-9 and TRBJ2-7; D call uncertain. CDR3 length: 14 amino acids. Germline V gene lookup returns CDR1 SEHNR and CDR2 FQNEAQ (reference sequence). The CDR3 coding sequence is TGTACCAGCAGCTTAAGGCCGGAGACCTACGAGCAGTACTTC. Protein sequence: CTSSLRPETYEQYF.

The chain is built from TRBV7-8 and TRBJ1-1; 10 bases align to TRBD1. The V gene end was trimmed by 1 base and the J gene end by 4 bases; junction bases not matched to a gene: 6. The CDR3 is made up of 16 amino acids. Germline-derived CDR1 and CDR2 are SGHVS and FQNEAQ. CDR3 sequence reads: CASSLGQGAMTTEAFF. The CDR3 region has the DNA TGTGCCAGCAGCTTAGGACAGGGGGCTATGACCACTGAAGCTTTCTTT.

This sequence joins TRBV4-1 and TRBJ2-5; D call uncertain. Trimming cost V 4 bases and J 5 bases, with 14 bases left between them. The germline V gene encodes CDR1 MGHRA and CDR2 YSYEKL. CDR3 length: 14 residues. The CDR3 sequence is CASSRPGSRETQYF. In DNA, the CDR3 is TGCGCCAGCAGCCGTCCGGGCTCAAGGGAGACCCAGTACTTC.